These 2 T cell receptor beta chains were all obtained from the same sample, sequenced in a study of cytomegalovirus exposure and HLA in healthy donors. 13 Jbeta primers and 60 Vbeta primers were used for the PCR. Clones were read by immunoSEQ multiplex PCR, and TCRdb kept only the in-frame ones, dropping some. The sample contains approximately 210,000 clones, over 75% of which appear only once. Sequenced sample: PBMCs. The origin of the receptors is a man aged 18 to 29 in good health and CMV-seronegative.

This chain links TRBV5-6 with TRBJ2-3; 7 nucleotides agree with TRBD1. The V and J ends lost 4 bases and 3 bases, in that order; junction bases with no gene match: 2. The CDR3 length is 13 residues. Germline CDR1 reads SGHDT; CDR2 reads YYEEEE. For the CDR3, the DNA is TGTGCCAGCAGCCGGGACAGAACAGATACGCAGTATTTT. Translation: CASSRDRTDTQYF.

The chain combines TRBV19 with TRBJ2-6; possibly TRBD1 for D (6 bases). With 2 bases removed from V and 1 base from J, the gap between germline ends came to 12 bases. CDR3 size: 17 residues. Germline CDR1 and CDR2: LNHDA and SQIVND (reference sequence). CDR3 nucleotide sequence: TGTGCCAGTAGTATACCCCGAGACAGGTCTGGGGCCAACGTCCTGACTTTC. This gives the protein CASSIPRDRSGANVLTF.